These 9 T cell receptor beta chains were all obtained from the same sample, sequenced in a study of T cell responses to AZD1222 COVID-19 vaccine. The method was immunoSEQ multiplex PCR; TCRdb's version includes in-frame clones alone and lacks a portion of them. The sample shows roughly 180,000 clones, around 94% of them seen only once. Sample: peripheral blood, taken 28 days after the second AZD1222 dose. The receptors were gathered from an adult who received the AZD1222 COVID-19 vaccine.

The chain couples TRBV10-3 to TRBJ2-7, with a weak D call TRBD1 (5 bases). Germline V gene data show CDR1 as ENHRY and CDR2 as SYGVKD. The CDR3 loop spans 14 amino acids. Trimming took off 10 bases at V and 2 bases at J, with 18 bases between the two ends. Here the CDR3 DNA reads TGTGCCACCCACCCCGACAGAATGACCTACGAGCAGTACTTC. The encoded protein is CATHPDRMTYEQYF.

The chain's CDR3 is CASSLMVTSGVYSYNEQFF. The CDR3, as DNA: TGTGCCAGCAGCTTAATGGTGACTAGCGGGGTTTACTCCTACAATGAGCAGTTCTTC. The chain uses TRBV7-9 and TRBJ2-1, with TRBD2 identical over 11 bases. V trimming: 2 bases; J trimming: 0 bases; junction bases outside the gene matches: 9. CDR3 length equals 19 residues. Germline V gives CDR1 SEHNR, CDR2 FQNEAQ (reference sequence).

The chain links TRBV10-3 to TRBJ1-1; D is undetermined. The germline V gene has CDR1 ENHRY and CDR2 SYGVKD. The CDR3 totals 14 residues. Between the trimmed V and J ends, which lost 0 bases and 5 bases, there was a span of 10 bases. The CDR3 DNA is TGTGCCATCAGTGAGTCGATCGGTAGGACTGAAGCTTTCTTT. Amino acids: CAISESIGRTEAFF.

The rearrangement uses TRBV2 and TRBJ1-4; D unclear. Per the germline V gene, CDR1 is SNHLY and CDR2 is FYNNEI. CDR3 size: 14 residues. V was trimmed by 3 bases and J by 8 bases, leaving 13 bases between them. The CDR3 region has the DNA TGTGCCAGCAGTGAGGGTGCCTTTGGAGAAAAACTGTTTTTT. Translation: CASSEGAFGEKLFF.

This clone was recorded a few times. V gene TRBV6-4 combines with J gene TRBJ2-1; TRBD2 agrees at 7 bases. The CDR3 contains 15 residues. CDR1 MRHNA and CDR2 SNTAGT come from the germline V gene. Trimming took 2 bases from V and 7 from J; bases not matched to a gene: 8. CDR3 nucleotides: TGTGCCAGCAGTGACGGGGCGGGAGCGGGGAATGAGCAGTTCTTC. Encoded protein: CASSDGAGAGNEQFF.

V and J are TRBV2 and TRBJ1-6; no firm D call. This CDR3 is built from 16 residues. Germline assignment: CDR1 SNHLY and CDR2 FYNNEI. V was trimmed by 2 bases and J by 0 bases, leaving 8 bases between them. The CDR3 here is CASSEMESSYNSPLHF. The CDR3 coding sequence is TGTGCCAGCAGTGAAATGGAGAGCTCCTATAATTCACCCCTCCACTTT. Based on the CDR3 plus reference TRBV2 and TRBJ1-6, the full variable domain is EPEVTQTPSHQVTQMGQEVILRCVPISNHLYFYWYRQILGQKVEFLVSFYNNEISEKSEIFDDQFSVERPDGSNFTLKIRSTKLEDSAMYFCASSEMESSYNSPLHFGNGTRLTVT.

This chain links TRBV27 with TRBJ1-5; D gene unclear. Germline V gives CDR1 MNHEY, CDR2 SMNVEV (reference sequence). The CDR3 spans 13 residues. V gave up 5 bases and J gave up 4 bases, with 9 bases separating them. The chain's CDR3 is CASSPTYNQPQHF. DNA for the CDR3: TGTGCCAGCAGTCCGACTTATAATCAGCCCCAGCATTTT.

The rearrangement uses TRBV25-1 and TRBJ2-7, with D possibly matching TRBD2 (5 bases). The CDR3 is 12 residues long. The ends were cut back, 9 bases at V and 4 bases at J, with 13 bases in the middle. Germline assignment: CDR1 MGHDK and CDR2 SYGVNS. The CDR3 region is CARMDSSYEQYF. The CDR3 DNA follows: TGTGCCAGGATGGACTCCTCTTACGAGCAGTACTTC.

The table lists this clone with a count of one. The V gene is TRBV9, the J gene TRBJ1-2; D call uncertain. The germline V and J ends were trimmed by 0 bases and 7 bases, with 16 bases remaining between them. The CDR3 extends over 15 amino acids. In germline, CDR1 is SGDLS, CDR2 YYNGEE. The CDR3 here is CASSVALWATGGYTF. CDR3 DNA: TGTGCCAGCAGCGTAGCTTTATGGGCAACGGGTGGCTACACCTTC.